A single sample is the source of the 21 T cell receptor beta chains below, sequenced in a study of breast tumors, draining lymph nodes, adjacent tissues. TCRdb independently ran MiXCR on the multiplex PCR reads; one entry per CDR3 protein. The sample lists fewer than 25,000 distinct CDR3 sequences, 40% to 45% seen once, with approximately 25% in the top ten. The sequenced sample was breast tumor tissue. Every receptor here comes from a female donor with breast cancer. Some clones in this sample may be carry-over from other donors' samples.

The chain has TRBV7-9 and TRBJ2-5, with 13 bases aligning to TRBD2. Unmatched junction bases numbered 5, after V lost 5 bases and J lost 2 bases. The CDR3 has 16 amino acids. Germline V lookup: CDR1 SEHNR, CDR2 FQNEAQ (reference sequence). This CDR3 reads CASSPGLAGSQETQYF. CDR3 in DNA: TGTGCCAGCAGCCCGGGACTAGCGGGGAGTCAAGAGACCCAGTACTTC.

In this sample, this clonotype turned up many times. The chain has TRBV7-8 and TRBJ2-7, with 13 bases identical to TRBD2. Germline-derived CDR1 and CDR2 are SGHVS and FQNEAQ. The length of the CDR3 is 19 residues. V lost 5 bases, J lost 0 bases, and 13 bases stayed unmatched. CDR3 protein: CASSPSRLAGGPSSYEQYF. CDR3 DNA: TGTGCCAGCAGCCCCTCCCGACTAGCGGGGGGTCCGAGCTCCTACGAGCAGTACTTC.

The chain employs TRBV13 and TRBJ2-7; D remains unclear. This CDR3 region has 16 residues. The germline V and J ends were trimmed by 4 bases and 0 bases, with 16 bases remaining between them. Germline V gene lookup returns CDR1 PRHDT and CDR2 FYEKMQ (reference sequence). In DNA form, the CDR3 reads TGTGCCAGCAGCTCACCAAGTCCAGGCGGCTCCTACGAGCAGTACTTC. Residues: CASSSPSPGGSYEQYF.

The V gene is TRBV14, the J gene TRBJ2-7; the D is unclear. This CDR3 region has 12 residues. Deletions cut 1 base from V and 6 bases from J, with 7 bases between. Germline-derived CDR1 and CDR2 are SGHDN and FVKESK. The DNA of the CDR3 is TGTGCCAGCAGCCAAGTCGGAGTCGAGCAGTACTTC. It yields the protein CASSQVGVEQYF.

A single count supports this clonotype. CDR3 amino acids: CAISGPGQGTDTQYF. In DNA form, the CDR3 reads TGTGCCATCAGTGGACCGGGACAGGGTACAGATACGCAGTATTTT. This chain joins TRBV10-3 and TRBJ2-3, with 9 bases lining up with TRBD1. Germline trimming cut 4 bases from V and 3 bases from J; bases unmatched to any gene: 5. This CDR3 region has 15 residues. Germline CDR1 ENHRY, CDR2 SYGVKD.

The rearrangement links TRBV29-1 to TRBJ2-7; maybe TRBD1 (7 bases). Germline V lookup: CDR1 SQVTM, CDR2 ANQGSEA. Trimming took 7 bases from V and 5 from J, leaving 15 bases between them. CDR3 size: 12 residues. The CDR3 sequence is CSGRAGGNEQYF. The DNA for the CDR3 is TGCAGCGGACGAGCAGGGGGGAACGAGCAGTACTTC.

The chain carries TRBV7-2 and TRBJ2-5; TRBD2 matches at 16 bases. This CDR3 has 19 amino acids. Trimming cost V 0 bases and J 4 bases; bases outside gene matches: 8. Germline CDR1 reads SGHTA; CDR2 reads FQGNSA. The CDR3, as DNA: TGTGCCAGCAGCTTAGCTGGGACTAGCGGGGGGGCCAGTCGAGAGACCCAGTACTTC. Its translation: CASSLAGTSGGASRETQYF.

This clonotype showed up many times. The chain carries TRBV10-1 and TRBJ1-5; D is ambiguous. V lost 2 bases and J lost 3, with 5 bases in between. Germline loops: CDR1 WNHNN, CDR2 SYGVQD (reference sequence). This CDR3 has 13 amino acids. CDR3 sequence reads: CASSENLNQPQHF. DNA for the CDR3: TGCGCCAGCAGTGAGAACCTCAATCAGCCCCAGCATTTT.

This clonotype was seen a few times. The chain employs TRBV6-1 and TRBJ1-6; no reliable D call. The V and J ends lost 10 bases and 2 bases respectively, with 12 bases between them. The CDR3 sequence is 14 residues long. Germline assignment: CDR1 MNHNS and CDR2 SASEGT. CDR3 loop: CAIRPLPYNSPLHF. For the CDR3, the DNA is TGTGCCATCCGACCCCTGCCCTATAATTCACCCCTCCACTTT.

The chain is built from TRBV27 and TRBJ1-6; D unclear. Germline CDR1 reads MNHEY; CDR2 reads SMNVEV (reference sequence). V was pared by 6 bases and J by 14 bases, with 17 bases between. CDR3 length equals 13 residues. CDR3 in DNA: TGTGCCAGCAGGTTTTTGGCCGTTCTATCCCTCCACTTT. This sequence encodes CASRFLAVLSLHF.

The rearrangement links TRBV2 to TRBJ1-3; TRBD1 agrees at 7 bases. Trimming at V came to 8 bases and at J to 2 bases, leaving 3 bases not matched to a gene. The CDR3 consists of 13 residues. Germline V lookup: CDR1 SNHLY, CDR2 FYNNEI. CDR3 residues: CASVTGAGNTIYF. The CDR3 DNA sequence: TGTGCCAGCGTTACAGGGGCTGGAAACACCATATATTTT.

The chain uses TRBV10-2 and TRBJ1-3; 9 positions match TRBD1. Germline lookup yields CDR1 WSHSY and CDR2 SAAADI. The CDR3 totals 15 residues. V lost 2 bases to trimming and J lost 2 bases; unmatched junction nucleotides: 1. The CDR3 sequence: CASSEGTGPGNTIYF. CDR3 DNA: TGCGCCAGCAGTGAGGGGACAGGGCCTGGAAACACCATATATTTT.

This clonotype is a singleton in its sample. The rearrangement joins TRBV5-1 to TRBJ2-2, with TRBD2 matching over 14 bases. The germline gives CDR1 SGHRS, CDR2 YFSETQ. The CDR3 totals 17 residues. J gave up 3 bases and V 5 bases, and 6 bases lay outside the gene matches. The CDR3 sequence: CASSPTSGGAYTGELFF. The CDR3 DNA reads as TGCGCCAGCAGTCCGACTAGCGGGGGGGCCTACACCGGGGAGCTGTTTTTT.

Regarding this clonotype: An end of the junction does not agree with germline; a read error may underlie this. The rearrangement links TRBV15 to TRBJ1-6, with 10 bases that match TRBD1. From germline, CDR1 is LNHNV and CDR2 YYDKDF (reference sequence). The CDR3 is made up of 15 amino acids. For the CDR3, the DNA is TGTCCCACCAGCGGGGGGACAGGGGATAATTCACCCCTCCACTTT. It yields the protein CPTSGGTGDNSPLHF.

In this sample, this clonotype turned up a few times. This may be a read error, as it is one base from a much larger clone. The CDR3 sequence: CASSSDSFTEQFF. The CDR3 DNA reads as TGTGCCAGCAGCTCGGACAGCTTCACTGAGCAGTTCTTC. V and J are TRBV11-2 and TRBJ2-1, with a possible D match to TRBD1 (6 bases). V lost 4 bases and J 9 bases, leaving 13 bases between the germline ends. This CDR3 contains 13 residues. Germline V gives CDR1 SGHAT, CDR2 FQNNGV.

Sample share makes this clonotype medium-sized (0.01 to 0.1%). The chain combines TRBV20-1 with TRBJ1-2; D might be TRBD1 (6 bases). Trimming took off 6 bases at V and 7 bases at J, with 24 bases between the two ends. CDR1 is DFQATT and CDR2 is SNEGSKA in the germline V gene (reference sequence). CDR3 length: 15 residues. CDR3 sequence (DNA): TGCAGTGCCCAAAGGGCAGGGGAAGTTGAGCGTGGCTACACCTTC. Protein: CSAQRAGEVERGYTF.

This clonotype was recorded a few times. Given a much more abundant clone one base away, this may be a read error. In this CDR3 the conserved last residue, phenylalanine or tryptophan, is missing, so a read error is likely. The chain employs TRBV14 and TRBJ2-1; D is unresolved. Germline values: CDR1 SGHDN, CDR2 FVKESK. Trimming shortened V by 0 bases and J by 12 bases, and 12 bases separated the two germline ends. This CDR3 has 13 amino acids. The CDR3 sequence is CASSQELDMAQFS. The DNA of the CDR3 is TGTGCCAGCAGCCAAGAGCTAGATATGGCGCAGTTCTCC.

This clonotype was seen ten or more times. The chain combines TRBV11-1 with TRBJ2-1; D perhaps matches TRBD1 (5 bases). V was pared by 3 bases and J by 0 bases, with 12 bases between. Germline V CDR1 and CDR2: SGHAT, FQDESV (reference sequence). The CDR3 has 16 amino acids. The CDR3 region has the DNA TGTGCCAGCAGCTTTCAGGGCGACCCCTCCTACAATGAGCAGTTCTTC. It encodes CASSFQGDPSYNEQFF.

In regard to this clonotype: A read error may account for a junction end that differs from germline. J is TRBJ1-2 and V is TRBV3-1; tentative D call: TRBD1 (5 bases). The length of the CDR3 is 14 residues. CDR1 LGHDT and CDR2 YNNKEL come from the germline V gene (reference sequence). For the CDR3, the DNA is TGCGCCAGCAGCCAAGAGGTCGGGGGGACGGGCTACACCTTC. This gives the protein CASSQEVGGTGYTF. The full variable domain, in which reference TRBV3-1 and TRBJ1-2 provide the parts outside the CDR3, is DTAVSQTPKYLVTQMGNDKSIKCEQNLGHDTMYWYKQDSKKFLKIMFSYNNKELIINETVPNRFSPKSPDKAHLNLHINSLELGDSAVYFCASSQEVGGTGYTFGSGTRLTVV.

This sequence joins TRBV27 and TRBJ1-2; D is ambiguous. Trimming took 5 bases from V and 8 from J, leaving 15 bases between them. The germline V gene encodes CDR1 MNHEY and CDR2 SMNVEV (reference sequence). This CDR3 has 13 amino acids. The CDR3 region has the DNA TGTGCCAGCAGTATACGGGAGGCGGGAGGCTACACCTTC. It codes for CASSIREAGGYTF.

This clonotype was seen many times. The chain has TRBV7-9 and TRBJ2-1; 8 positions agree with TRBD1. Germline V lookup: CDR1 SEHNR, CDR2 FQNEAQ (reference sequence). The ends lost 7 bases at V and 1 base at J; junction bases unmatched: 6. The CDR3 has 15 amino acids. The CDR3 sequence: CASKLGQGSYNEQFF. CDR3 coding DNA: TGTGCCAGCAAGCTAGGACAGGGATCCTACAATGAGCAGTTCTTC.